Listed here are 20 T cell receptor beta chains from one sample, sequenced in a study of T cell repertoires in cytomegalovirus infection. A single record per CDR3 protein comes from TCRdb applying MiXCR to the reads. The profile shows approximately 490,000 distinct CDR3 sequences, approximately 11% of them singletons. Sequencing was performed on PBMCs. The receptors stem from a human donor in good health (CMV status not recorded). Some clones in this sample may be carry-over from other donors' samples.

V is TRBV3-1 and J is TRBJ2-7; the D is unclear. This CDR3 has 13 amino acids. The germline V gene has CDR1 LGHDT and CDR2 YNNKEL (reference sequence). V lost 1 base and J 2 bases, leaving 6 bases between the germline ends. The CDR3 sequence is CASSQGQPYEQYF. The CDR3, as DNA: TGTGCCAGCAGCCAAGGACAACCCTACGAGCAGTACTTC.

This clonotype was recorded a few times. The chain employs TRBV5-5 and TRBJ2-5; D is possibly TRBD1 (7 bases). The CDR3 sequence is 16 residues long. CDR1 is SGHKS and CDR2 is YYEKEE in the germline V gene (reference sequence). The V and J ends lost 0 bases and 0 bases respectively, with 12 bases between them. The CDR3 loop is CASSLEQGGYQETQYF. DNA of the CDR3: TGTGCCAGCAGCTTGGAGCAGGGGGGTTACCAAGAGACCCAGTACTTC.

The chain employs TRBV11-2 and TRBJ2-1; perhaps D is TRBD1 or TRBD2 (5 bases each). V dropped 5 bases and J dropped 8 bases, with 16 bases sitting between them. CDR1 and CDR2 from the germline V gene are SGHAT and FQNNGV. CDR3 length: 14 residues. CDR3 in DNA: TGTGCCAGCAGCCCAGGGACCGGAGGCTATGAGCAGTTCTTC. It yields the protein CASSPGTGGYEQFF.

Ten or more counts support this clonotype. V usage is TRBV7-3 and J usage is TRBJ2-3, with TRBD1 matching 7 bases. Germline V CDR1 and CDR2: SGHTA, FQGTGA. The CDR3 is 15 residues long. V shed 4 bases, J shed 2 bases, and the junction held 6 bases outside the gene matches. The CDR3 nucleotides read TGTGCCAGCAGCTCAGGGGGTTTCGACACAGATACGCAGTATTTT. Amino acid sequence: CASSSGGFDTDTQYF.

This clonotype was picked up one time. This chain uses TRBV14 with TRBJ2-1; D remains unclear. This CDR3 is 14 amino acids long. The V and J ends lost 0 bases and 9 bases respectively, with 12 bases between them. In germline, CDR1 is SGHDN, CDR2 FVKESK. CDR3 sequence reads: CASSQEGIWGEQFF. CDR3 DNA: TGTGCCAGCAGCCAAGAGGGAATTTGGGGTGAGCAGTTCTTC. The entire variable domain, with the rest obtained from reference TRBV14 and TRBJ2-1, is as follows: EAGVTQFPSHSVIEKGQTVTLRCDPISGHDNLYWYRRVMGKEIKFLLHFVKESKQDESGMPNNRFLAERTGGTYSTLKVQPAELEDSGVYFCASSQEGIWGEQFFGPGTRLTVL.

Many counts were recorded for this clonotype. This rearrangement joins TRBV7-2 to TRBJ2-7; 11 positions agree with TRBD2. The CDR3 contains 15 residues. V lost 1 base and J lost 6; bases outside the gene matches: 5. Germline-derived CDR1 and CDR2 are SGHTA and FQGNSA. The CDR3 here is CASSLGLAGSAEQYF. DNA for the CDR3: TGTGCCAGCAGCTTAGGACTAGCGGGATCGGCCGAGCAGTACTTC.

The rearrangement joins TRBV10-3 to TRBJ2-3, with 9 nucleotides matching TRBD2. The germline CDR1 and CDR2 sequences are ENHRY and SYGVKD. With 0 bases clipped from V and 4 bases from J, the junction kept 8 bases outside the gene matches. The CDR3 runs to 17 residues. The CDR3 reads CAISESGLVAGADTQYF. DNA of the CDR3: TGTGCCATCAGTGAGTCCGGCTTGGTAGCGGGAGCAGATACGCAGTATTTT.

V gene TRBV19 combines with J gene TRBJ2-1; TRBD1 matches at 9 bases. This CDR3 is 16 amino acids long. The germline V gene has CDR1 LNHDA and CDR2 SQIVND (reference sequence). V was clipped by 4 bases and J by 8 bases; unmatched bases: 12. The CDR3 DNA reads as TGTGCCAGTAGTACGGTGGGACAGGGACTTCAGGATGAGCAGTTCTTC. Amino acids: CASSTVGQGLQDEQFF.

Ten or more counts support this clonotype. CDR3 nucleotide sequence: TGTGCCAGCAGCGTGACTAGCGGGCCAACCTACAATGAGCAGTTCTTC. It is translated as CASSVTSGPTYNEQFF. The chain has TRBV11-2 and TRBJ2-1; 10 nucleotides agree with TRBD2. Looked up from germline, CDR1 is SGHAT and CDR2 is FQNNGV. J lost 2 bases, V lost 5 bases, and 6 bases had no gene match. This CDR3 spans 16 amino acids.

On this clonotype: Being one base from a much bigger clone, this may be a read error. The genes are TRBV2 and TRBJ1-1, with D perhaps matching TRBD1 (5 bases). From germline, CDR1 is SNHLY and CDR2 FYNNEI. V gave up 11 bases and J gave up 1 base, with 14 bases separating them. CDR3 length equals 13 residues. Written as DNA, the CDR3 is TGTGCCGTTCAACAGGAGGCGAACACTGAAGCTTTCTTT. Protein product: CAVQQEANTEAFF.

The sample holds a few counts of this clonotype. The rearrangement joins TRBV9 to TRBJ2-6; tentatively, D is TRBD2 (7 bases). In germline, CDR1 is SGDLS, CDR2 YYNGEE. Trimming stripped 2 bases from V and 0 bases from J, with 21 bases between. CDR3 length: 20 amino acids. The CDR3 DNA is TGTGCCAGCAGCGTCCTGGGGGGGGGCCTTCAAGGCTCTGGGGCCAACGTCCTGACTTTC. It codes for CASSVLGGGLQGSGANVLTF.

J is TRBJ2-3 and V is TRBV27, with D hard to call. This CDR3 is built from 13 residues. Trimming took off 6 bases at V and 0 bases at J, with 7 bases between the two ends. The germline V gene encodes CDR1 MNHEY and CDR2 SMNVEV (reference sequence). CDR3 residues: CASRQKSTDTQYF. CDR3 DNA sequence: TGTGCCAGCAGACAGAAAAGCACAGATACGCAGTATTTT.

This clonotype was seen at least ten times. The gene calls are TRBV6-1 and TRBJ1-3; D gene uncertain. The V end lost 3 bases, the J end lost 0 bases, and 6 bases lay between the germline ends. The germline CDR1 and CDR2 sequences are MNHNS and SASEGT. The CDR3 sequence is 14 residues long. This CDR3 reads CASSEVASGNTIYF. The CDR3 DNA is TGTGCCAGCAGTGAGGTGGCCTCTGGAAACACCATATATTTT.

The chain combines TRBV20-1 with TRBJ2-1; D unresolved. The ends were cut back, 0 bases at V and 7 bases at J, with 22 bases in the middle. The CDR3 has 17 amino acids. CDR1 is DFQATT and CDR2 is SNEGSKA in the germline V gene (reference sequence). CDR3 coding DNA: TGCAGTGCTAGAGATCCCCTCGACACTTCCGTGAGGAATGAGCAGTTCTTC. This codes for CSARDPLDTSVRNEQFF.

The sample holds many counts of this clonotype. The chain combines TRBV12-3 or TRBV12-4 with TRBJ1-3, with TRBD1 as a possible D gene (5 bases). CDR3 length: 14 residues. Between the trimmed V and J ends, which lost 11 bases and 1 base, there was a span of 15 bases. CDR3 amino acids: CALMRRGSGNTIYF. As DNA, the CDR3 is TGTGCCCTCATGAGACGGGGGTCTGGAAACACCATATATTTT.

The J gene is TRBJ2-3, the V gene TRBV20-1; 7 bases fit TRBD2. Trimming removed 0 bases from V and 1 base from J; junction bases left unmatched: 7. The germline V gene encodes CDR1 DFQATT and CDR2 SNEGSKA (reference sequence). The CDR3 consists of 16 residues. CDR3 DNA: TGCAGTGCTAGAGATCAGGCTAGCGGCGGCACAGATACGCAGTATTTT. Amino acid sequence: CSARDQASGGTDTQYF.

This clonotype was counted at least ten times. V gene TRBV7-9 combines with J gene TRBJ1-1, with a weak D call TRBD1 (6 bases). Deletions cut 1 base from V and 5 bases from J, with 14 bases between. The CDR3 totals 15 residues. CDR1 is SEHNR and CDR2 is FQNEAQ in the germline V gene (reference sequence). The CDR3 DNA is TGTGCCAGCAGCTTAGATTTGCAGGGGCCGACTGAAGCTTTCTTT. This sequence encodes CASSLDLQGPTEAFF.

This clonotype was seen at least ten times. CDR3 in amino acids: CASRIQGDTYNEQFF. The CDR3 DNA is TGCGCCAGCAGGATACAGGGGGACACCTACAATGAGCAGTTCTTC. This chain joins TRBV5-1 and TRBJ2-1; 8 positions match TRBD1. The CDR3 runs to 15 residues. CDR1 and CDR2 from the germline V gene are SGHRS and YFSETQ. The trim removed 5 bases at V and 2 bases at J, leaving 6 bases unmatched.

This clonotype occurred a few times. The DNA for the CDR3 is TGTGCCAGCACTACAGGCCTTAGCAATCAGCCCCAGCATTTT. As protein: CASTTGLSNQPQHF. The chain joins TRBV12-3 or TRBV12-4 to TRBJ1-5, with D perhaps TRBD1 (5 bases). Trimming took 7 bases from V and 0 from J, leaving 10 bases between them. The CDR3 runs to 14 residues.

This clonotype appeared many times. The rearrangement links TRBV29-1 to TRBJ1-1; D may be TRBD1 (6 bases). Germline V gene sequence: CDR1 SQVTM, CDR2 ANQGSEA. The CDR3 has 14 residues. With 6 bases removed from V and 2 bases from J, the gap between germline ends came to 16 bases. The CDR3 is CSVNDRFSNTEAFF. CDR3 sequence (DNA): TGCAGCGTAAACGACAGGTTCTCTAACACTGAAGCTTTCTTT.